The TCR beta chain described here comes from a study of control samples from healthy donors and cancer patients (TCRdb year 2020). Library preparation employed the immunoSEQ multiplex PCR assay. As stored in TCRdb, this immuneACCESS dataset retains in-frame rearrangements with V and J assigned. A fraction of the clones does not appear; measured against another copy, unresolved V genes explain less than half of the discrepancy, and the remainder lacks a known reason. This sample is represented by 200,000 to 250,000 clones; 85% to 95% of them were singletons. Of the sample, about 1.6% is held by the ten largest clones. CDR1 and CDR2 are drawn from the germline V gene: SNHLY, FYNNEI. The CDR3 starts with the cysteine, ends with the phenylalanine, and has 14 residues. The entry retains the CDR3 DNA only, 42 bases that are in frame from base 1. The germline V and J ends show losses of 6 bases and 6 bases respectively, and no gene match explains 8 bases of the junction.

About this clone itself: Its antigen specificity is not known. Base qualities are not recorded, but no much larger clone differs from it by a single base.

The rearrangement combines TRBV2 with TRBJ1-5, with 7 bases matching TRBD1. Input material: blood. The clonotype originates from a man aged 50-59 years in good health. The DNA is TGTGCCAGCAGGGGAACAGGGGAAAGTCAGCCCCAGCATTTT. Translated, this is CASRGTGESQPQHF. The reference TRBV2 and TRBJ1-5 proteins fill in what lies around the CDR3, so the full variable domain reads EPEVTQTPSHQVTQMGQEVILRCVPISNHLYFYWYRQILGQKVEFLVSFYNNEISEKSEIFDDQFSVERPDGSNFTLKIRSTKLEDSAMYFCASRGTGESQPQHFGDGTRLSIL.